Listed below are T cell receptor beta chains from one sample, sequenced in a study of regulatory T cells in long-lasting Graves disease. TCRdb re-derived calls from the multiplex PCR reads in MiXCR, one entry per CDR3 protein. The sample lists about 240,000 distinct CDR3 sequences, around 20% occurring once. This sample comprised peripheral blood mononuclear cells (PBMCs), obtained at new diagnosis, from a patient treated with antithyroid drugs. These receptors were obtained from a female donor with Graves disease. The CDR3 runs from the conserved cysteine through the conserved F or W. Size values are once, few and many counts, or a class for expanded clones, and some rows have none.

14	many	TRBV10-3	CAISYDRGNTEAFF
13	many	TRBV11-3	CASSRGHRETQYF
13	-	TRBV3-1	CASSPRQRGEQFF
14	many	TRBV6-1	CASRETGTDQPQHF
16	many	TRBV4-3	CASSQERTAGDEKLFF
16	many	TRBV2	CASREQGGGSNQPQHF
13	many	TRBV7-3	CASSQELGTEAFF
13	many	TRBV2	CASRASMNTEAFF
13	many	TRBV6-2/TRBV6-3	CASSYVGTDTQYF
13	many	TRBV28	CASSLGGRGEQYF
13	many	TRBV19	CASSIGPVTEAFF
17	many	TRBV12-3/TRBV12-4	CASSQLLDRAFYYGYTF
18	many	TRBV19	CASSIDRATGTLLTEAFF
14	-	TRBV29-1	CSVEQGAVNQPQHF
15	many	TRBV20-1	CSARVGGLLNQPQHF
15	many	TRBV20-1	CSARDGLAGWYEQYF
16	-	TRBV6-1	CASPWGPPGRDQPQHF
16	-	TRBV19	CASRALKEARNSPLHF
13	once	TRBV11-2	CASSTGGRAEAFF
14	many	TRBV5-1	CASSGQGVGTEAFF
13	few	TRBV6-2/TRBV6-3	CASSYKGNQPQHF
12	few	TRBV7-2	CASSLFSSPLHF
14	many	TRBV7-2	CASSSRDGRYEQYF
14	many	TRBV3-1	CASGAGSRNQPQHF
16	many	TRBV5-1	CASSWTGTTIAREQFF
13	many	TRBV7-9	CASSLAGHTEAFF
16	many	TRBV20-1	CSARGIAGGPGETQYF
12	many	TRBV7-2	CASSPQAETQYF
11	many	TRBV20-1	CSVTWGNTIYF
14	-	TRBV20-1	CSARERRAADTQYF
15	many	TRBV7-2	CASSLESVVQETQYF
14	many	TRBV7-2	CASSLVDRGDTQYF
13	many	TRBV20-1	CSALHPDGYGYTF
16	-	TRBV11-2	CASSSYTGTGGSEQYF
14	few	TRBV11-1	CASSTVQGAVGYTF
16	-	TRBV5-1	CASSLTSGRAMNEQFF
19	-	TRBV11-2	CASSQNSDGPLVDNYGYTF
14	many	TRBV12-3/TRBV12-4	CASSFPGSINEQFF
15	-	TRBV4-1	CASSLGLAGGNEQYF
14	few	TRBV6-1	CASSQAGATDTQYF
16	few	TRBV9	CASSVEGTSGADTQYF
12	many	TRBV12-3/TRBV12-4	CASSFGARGDTF
15	few	TRBV2	CASGKRMGRTDTQYF
19	-	TRBV12-3/TRBV12-4	CASSFGLTSGSSPPDTQYF
15	-	TRBV28	CASSFGTGGVETQYF
14	few	TRBV2	CASGGEIPNEKLFF
13	many	TRBV6-5	CASSYIGTGEAFF
18	-	TRBV5-4	CASSLGQGPSSYNSPLHF
15	many	TRBV15	CATSRAAGGTETQYF